A selection of T cell receptor beta chains follows, all from one sample in a study of spatial heterogeneity in lung cancer. TCRdb reprocessed the 5' RACE reads with MiXCR, giving one entry per CDR3 protein. There are about 120,000 distinct CDR3 sequences in the sample; over 9% occur only once, and roughly 17% lies in the top ten. This sample comprised PBMCs, obtained at follow-up. Receptor source: a male donor with early-stage non-small cell lung cancer. The CDR3 runs from the conserved cysteine through the conserved F or W. Each record gives: J gene, V gene, clone size, D gene, CDR3 protein, CDR3 DNA. The D gene is left open where the match is weak. Clone size, where shown, is once, few, many, or a class for clones that have expanded.

TRBJ2-1 TRBV11-1 few TRBD1 CASSFSWGQGSDEQFF TGTGCCAGCAGCTTTAGCTGGGGACAGGGGTCCGATGAGCAGTTCTTC
TRBJ2-1 TRBV20-1 many TRBD1 CSARVRGRGENEQFF TGCAGTGCTAGAGTAAGGGGGCGAGGTGAGAATGAGCAGTTCTTC
TRBJ1-3 TRBV12-5 many TRBD1 CASGDPPTGEVTIYF TGTGCTAGTGGTGACCCCCCGACAGGGGAGGTCACCATATATTTT
TRBJ2-3 TRBV6-5 few TRBD2 CASRQGLVGDTQYF TGTGCCAGCAGACAGGGACTAGTGGGAGATACGCAGTATTTT
TRBJ1-5 TRBV29-1 few - CSVAQGRGQPQHF TGCAGCGTTGCACAGGGACGAGGGCAGCCCCAGCATTTT
TRBJ1-2 TRBV21-1 - - CASSKLPEGPYGYTF TGTGCCAGCAGCAAACTTCCCGAGGGGCCCTATGGCTACACCTTC
TRBJ2-1 TRBV12-3/TRBV12-4 many - CASSTHENEQFF TGTGCCAGCAGCACCCATGAGAATGAGCAGTTCTTC
TRBJ2-5 TRBV3-1 - - CASSHNPFWGGSETQYF TGTGCCAGCAGCCATAACCCCTTCTGGGGGGGCAGTGAGACCCAGTACTTC
TRBJ2-2 TRBV9 - TRBD1 CASSAQQTGGNTGELFF TGTGCCAGCAGCGCCCAGCAGACAGGGGGGAACACCGGGGAGCTGTTTTTT
TRBJ2-7 TRBV27 - TRBD2 CASSPLAGEGGEQYF TGTGCCAGCAGTCCCCTTGCGGGGGAGGGCGGCGAGCAGTACTTC
TRBJ1-5 TRBV7-3 many - CASSRDGDNQPQHF TGTGCCAGCAGCAGGGACGGAGACAATCAGCCCCAGCATTTT
TRBJ2-1 TRBV4-1 - - CASSQESGGIRNEQFF TGCGCCAGCAGCCAAGAATCGGGGGGCATAAGAAATGAGCAGTTCTTC
TRBJ1-2 TRBV7-8 many - CASSLGLGYGYTF TGTGCCAGCAGCTTAGGGCTGGGCTATGGCTACACCTTC
TRBJ2-4 TRBV2 - - CASSEVGTPGDIQYF TGTGCCAGCAGTGAAGTCGGCACACCTGGGGACATTCAGTACTTC
TRBJ2-3 TRBV5-6 - TRBD2 CASSLSTSASTDTQYF TGTGCCAGCAGCTTGTCAACTAGCGCCAGCACAGATACGCAGTATTTT
TRBJ2-5 TRBV7-2 - - CASSLAFPRGKETQYF TGTGCCAGCAGCTTAGCGTTCCCTAGAGGGAAAGAGACCCAGTACTTC
TRBJ2-4 TRBV6-5 few - CASSYSRDSNIQYF TGTGCCAGCAGTTACTCGAGAGACTCCAACATTCAGTACTTC
TRBJ1-1 TRBV10-3 - TRBD1 CAIADRGNTEAFF TGTGCCATCGCCGACAGGGGGAACACTGAAGCTTTCTTT
TRBJ1-1 TRBV20-1 many - CSAEDGGTEAFF TGCAGTGCTGAAGACGGTGGGACTGAAGCTTTCTTT
TRBJ2-3 TRBV7-9 many - CASSLGPSGYDTQYF TGTGCCAGCAGTCTTGGACCCTCAGGGTACGATACGCAGTATTTT
TRBJ2-5 TRBV28 few TRBD1 CASSTSDRAQETQYF TGTGCCAGCAGCACTTCCGACAGGGCACAAGAGACCCAGTACTTC
TRBJ1-1 TRBV18 few - CASSPVPSRMNTEAFF TGTGCCAGCTCACCCGTCCCCAGCAGGATGAACACTGAAGCTTTCTTT
TRBJ1-2 TRBV12-3/TRBV12-4 many - CNPIYGYTF TGTAACCCCATCTATGGCTACACCTTC
TRBJ2-5 TRBV10-2 many - CASRQEVQETQYF TGCGCCAGCCGACAGGAGGTCCAAGAGACCCAGTACTTC
TRBJ1-1 TRBV5-1 - - CASSLVQGMGTEAFF TGCGCCAGCAGCTTGGTCCAGGGGATGGGCACTGAAGCTTTCTTT
TRBJ1-4 TRBV4-3 many - CASSQEQGSGNEKLFF TGCGCCAGCAGCCAAGAACAGGGTAGCGGGAATGAAAAACTGTTTTTT
TRBJ1-2 TRBV28 - - CASSPNNYGYTF TGTGCCAGCAGTCCTAACAACTATGGCTACACCTTC
TRBJ2-3 TRBV5-4 many TRBD2 CASSYISVRGGDTDTQYF TGTGCCAGCAGCTATATCAGCGTCCGGGGGGGCGACACAGATACGCAGTATTTT
TRBJ1-1 TRBV9 many - CASSERLNTEAFF TGTGCCAGCAGCGAGCGGTTGAACACTGAAGCTTTCTTT
TRBJ2-3 TRBV24-1 few - CATSDLAPDTQYF TGTGCCACCAGTGATTTGGCACCAGATACGCAGTATTTT
TRBJ1-6 TRBV28 - - CASSLASSNSPLHF TGTGCCAGCAGTTTGGCATCTTCGAATTCACCCCTCCACTTT
TRBJ2-5 TRBV6-1 few TRBD2 CASSDYLSAGGAETQYF TGTGCCAGCAGTGACTATCTATCAGCGGGGGGGGCAGAGACCCAGTACTTC
TRBJ2-1 TRBV4-1 - - CASSKGGGSYNEQFF TGCGCCAGCAGCAAGGGTGGGGGCTCCTACAATGAGCAGTTCTTC